Shown below are 15 T cell receptor beta chains from a single sample sequenced in a study of radiation and T cells in renal cell carcinoma. Clones were sequenced by immunoSEQ multiplex PCR, and TCRdb holds only the in-frame ones, with some missing. The sample carries approximately 85,000 clones, about 88% recorded once. Time point specified: blood 4 weeks post-SBRT, at nephrectomy. Treatment: 15 Gy SBRT to primary tumor, nephrectomy 4 weeks later. Material: blood, obtained from a patient whose treatment included radiotherapy and nephrectomy. Receptor source: a woman between 65 and 79 years old with renal cell carcinoma.

The rearrangement links TRBV11-2 to TRBJ2-7, with D maybe TRBD1 (6 bases). Germline assignment: CDR1 SGHAT and CDR2 FQNNGV. V was clipped by 3 bases and J by 6 bases, with 15 bases between them. The CDR3 contains 14 residues. The chain's CDR3 is CASSFGAGRGEQYF. The CDR3 DNA sequence: TGTGCCAGCAGCTTTGGGGCCGGCAGGGGCGAGCAGTACTTC. The whole variable domain, remainder taken from reference TRBV11-2 and TRBJ2-7, is EAGVAQSPRYKIIEKRQSVAFWCNPISGHATLYWYQQILGQGPKLLIQFQNNGVVDDSQLPKDRFSAERLKGVDSTLKIQPAKLEDSAVYLCASSFGAGRGEQYFGPGTRLTVT.

The chain joins TRBV5-1 to TRBJ1-3; no definite D call. Trimming removed 0 bases from V and 0 bases from J, with 10 bases in between. This CDR3 spans 16 amino acids. Germline V CDR1 and CDR2: SGHRS, YFSETQ. CDR3 sequence (DNA): TGCGCCAGCAGCTTGGAACGGACCCTCTCTGGAAACACCATATATTTT. Translated, it gives CASSLERTLSGNTIYF.

The chain links TRBV5-6 to TRBJ1-5; D uncertain. The CDR3 is 13 amino acids. Trimming stripped 1 base from V and 4 bases from J, with 6 bases between. Looked up from germline, CDR1 is SGHDT and CDR2 is YYEEEE. The CDR3 region is CASSLTGNQPQHF. CDR3 sequence (DNA): TGTGCCAGCAGCTTGACTGGAAATCAGCCCCAGCATTTT.

V and J are TRBV5-6 and TRBJ2-7, with D perhaps given as TRBD1 or TRBD2 (5 bases each). The length of the CDR3 is 14 residues. Trimming left V 4 bases short and J 2 bases short, with 13 bases between. The germline V gene encodes CDR1 SGHDT and CDR2 YYEEEE. DNA of the CDR3: TGTGCCAGCAGCCCCGGGACGGCCCCCTACGAGCAGTACTTC. Protein sequence: CASSPGTAPYEQYF.

The chain has TRBV19 and TRBJ2-5; weak D call: TRBD2 (5 bases). The J call may be in error: the DNA end matches TRBJ2-7 better. The CDR3 loop spans 15 amino acids. Germline CDR1 LNHDA, CDR2 SQIVND (reference sequence). The CDR3 nucleotides read TGTGCCAGTAGGAGGACTGCAGGTCAAAACTACGAGCAGTACTTC. The encoded protein is CASRRTAGQNYEQYF.

The chain combines TRBV4-3 with TRBJ2-1; 14 bases map to TRBD2. The CDR3 loop spans 18 amino acids. V lost 3 bases to trimming and J lost 0 bases; unmatched junction nucleotides: 4. Germline loops: CDR1 LGHNA, CDR2 YSLEER. CDR3 DNA: TGCGCCAGCAGCCAGGGACTAGCGGGGGCCAGCTCCTACAATGAGCAGTTCTTC. Translating it yields CASSQGLAGASSYNEQFF.

The genes are TRBV19 and TRBJ1-1, with 9 bases fitting TRBD1. Germline trimming cut 4 bases from V and 5 bases from J; bases unmatched to any gene: 5. The CDR3 totals 14 residues. Germline assignment: CDR1 LNHDA and CDR2 SQIVND (reference sequence). The CDR3 DNA is TGTGCCAGTAGTAGGGGGACAGGGTATACTGAAGCTTTCTTT. Protein product: CASSRGTGYTEAFF.

The genes are TRBV19 and TRBJ2-3; D gene uncertain. Germline V gene lookup returns CDR1 LNHDA and CDR2 SQIVND (reference sequence). The CDR3 totals 13 residues. V lost 10 bases and J 9 bases, leaving 20 bases between the germline ends. The CDR3 protein is CATKVRPEGTQYF. CDR3 DNA sequence: TGTGCCACAAAGGTCCGCCCAGAAGGCACGCAGTATTTT.

The chain combines TRBV9 with TRBJ2-7; TRBD1 aligns across 7 bases. The CDR3 extends over 15 amino acids. Germline loops: CDR1 SGDLS, CDR2 YYNGEE. Losses at the gene ends were 3 bases for V and 3 bases for J; bases not matched to a gene: 9. The CDR3 sequence: CASSASGTANYEQYF. CDR3 DNA sequence: TGTGCCAGCAGCGCATCCGGGACAGCTAACTACGAGCAGTACTTC.

This clone has only one observation. The chain carries TRBV19 and TRBJ1-6, with TRBD1 matching over 10 bases. This CDR3 has 14 residues. Germline values: CDR1 LNHDA, CDR2 SQIVND (reference sequence). After removal of 3 bases from V and 10 bases from J, the junction contained 3 bases not matched to a gene. The DNA for the CDR3 is TGTGCCAGTAGTATGAGGGGACAGGGGTCACCCCTCCACTTT. Translating it yields CASSMRGQGSPLHF.

The rearrangement links TRBV6-1 to TRBJ2-1; D gene ambiguous. Germline loops: CDR1 MNHNS, CDR2 SASEGT. The CDR3 has 14 residues. The V end lost 4 bases, the J end lost 0 bases, and 7 bases lay between the germline ends. The CDR3: CASSAQSSYNEQFF. The CDR3 DNA reads as TGTGCCAGCAGTGCCCAGAGCTCCTACAATGAGCAGTTCTTC.

The chain is built from TRBV6-6 and TRBJ2-7, with 8 bases matching TRBD1. The CDR3 runs 15 residues. Trimming cost V 7 bases and J 0 bases; bases outside gene matches: 8. CDR1 and CDR2 from the germline V gene are MNHNY and SVGAGI (reference sequence). In DNA form, the CDR3 reads TGTGCCAGCACCAAACCGGGACAGGACTCCTACGAGCAGTACTTC. Translating it yields CASTKPGQDSYEQYF.

The rearrangement joins TRBV5-1 to TRBJ1-5; D is uncertain. The CDR3 has 15 residues. V lost 0 bases, J lost 3 bases, and 10 bases lay in between. Germline V CDR1 and CDR2: SGHRS, YFSETQ. This CDR3 reads CASSLDGSFNQPQHF. CDR3 coding DNA: TGCGCCAGCAGCTTGGATGGCAGCTTCAATCAGCCCCAGCATTTT.

This chain joins TRBV15 and TRBJ2-5, with TRBD2 identical over 7 bases. V lost 1 base to trimming and J lost 4 bases; unmatched junction nucleotides: 3. CDR1 LNHNV and CDR2 YYDKDF come from the germline V gene (reference sequence). The CDR3 contains 14 residues. CDR3 nucleotides: TGTGCCACCAGCAGAGGCGGGGGAGGAGAGACCCAGTACTTC. Protein: CATSRGGGGETQYF.

The CDR3 DNA sequence: TGTGCCAGCAGCCCGGACAGGGGTGGGTATGGCTACACCTTC. As protein: CASSPDRGGYGYTF. The J gene is TRBJ1-2, the V gene TRBV5-5, with 9 bases aligning to TRBD1. The CDR3 is 14 residues long. V was pared by 4 bases and J by 5 bases, with 6 bases of the junction left unmatched. Germline assignment: CDR1 SGHKS and CDR2 YYEKEE (reference sequence).